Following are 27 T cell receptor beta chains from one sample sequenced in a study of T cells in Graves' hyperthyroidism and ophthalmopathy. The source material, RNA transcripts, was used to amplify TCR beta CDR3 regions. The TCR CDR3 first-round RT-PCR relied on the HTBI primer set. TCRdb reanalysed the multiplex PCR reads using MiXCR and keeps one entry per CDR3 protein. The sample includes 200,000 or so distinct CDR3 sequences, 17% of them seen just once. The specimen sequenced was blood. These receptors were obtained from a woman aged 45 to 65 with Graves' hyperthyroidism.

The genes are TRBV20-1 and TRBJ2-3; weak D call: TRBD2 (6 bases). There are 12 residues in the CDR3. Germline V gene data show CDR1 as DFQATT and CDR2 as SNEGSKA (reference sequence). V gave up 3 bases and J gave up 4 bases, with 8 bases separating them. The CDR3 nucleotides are TGCAGTGCTAGCCGGGACTCAGATACGCAGTATTTT. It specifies CSASRDSDTQYF.

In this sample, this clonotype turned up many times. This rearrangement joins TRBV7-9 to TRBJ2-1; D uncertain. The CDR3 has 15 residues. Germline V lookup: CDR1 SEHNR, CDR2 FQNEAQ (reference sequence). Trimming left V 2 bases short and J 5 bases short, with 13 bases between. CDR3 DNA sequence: TGTGCCAGCAGCTTATGGCCCAACGACAACAATGAGCAGTTCTTC. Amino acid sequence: CASSLWPNDNNEQFF.

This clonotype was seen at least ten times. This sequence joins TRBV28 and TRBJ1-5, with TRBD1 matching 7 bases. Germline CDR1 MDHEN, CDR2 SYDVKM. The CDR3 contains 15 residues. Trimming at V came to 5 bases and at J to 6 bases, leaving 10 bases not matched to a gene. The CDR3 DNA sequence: TGTGCCAGCAGTAGGGACAGAGGAATCGGTCAGCCCCAGCATTTT. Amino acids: CASSRDRGIGQPQHF.

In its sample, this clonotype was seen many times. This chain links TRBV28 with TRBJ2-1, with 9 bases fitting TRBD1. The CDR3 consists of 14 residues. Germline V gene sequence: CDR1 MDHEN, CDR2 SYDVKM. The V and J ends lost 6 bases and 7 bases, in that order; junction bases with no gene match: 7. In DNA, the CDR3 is TGTGCCAGCAGCTCCCCTGGACAGGGGAATGAGCAGTTCTTC. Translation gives CASSSPGQGNEQFF.

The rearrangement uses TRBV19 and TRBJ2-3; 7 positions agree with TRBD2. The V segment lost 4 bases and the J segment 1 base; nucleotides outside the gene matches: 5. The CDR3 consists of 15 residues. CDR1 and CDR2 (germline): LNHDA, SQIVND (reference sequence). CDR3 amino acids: CASSKSGARTDTQYF. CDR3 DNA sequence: TGTGCCAGTAGTAAAAGCGGGGCACGCACAGATACGCAGTATTTT.

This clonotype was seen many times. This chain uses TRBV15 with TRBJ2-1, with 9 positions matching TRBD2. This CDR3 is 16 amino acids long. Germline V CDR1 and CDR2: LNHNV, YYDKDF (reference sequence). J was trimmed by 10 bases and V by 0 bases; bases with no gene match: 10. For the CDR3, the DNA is TGTGCCACCAGCAGAGATCGGGCGGGAGGGTTACGGGAGCAGTTCTTC. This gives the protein CATSRDRAGGLREQFF.

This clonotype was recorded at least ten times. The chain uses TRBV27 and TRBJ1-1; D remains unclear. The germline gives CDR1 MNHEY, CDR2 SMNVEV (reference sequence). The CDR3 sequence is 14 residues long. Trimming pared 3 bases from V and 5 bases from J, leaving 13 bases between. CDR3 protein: CASSFLLDGTEAFF. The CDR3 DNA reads TGTGCCAGCAGTTTTCTATTGGACGGAACTGAAGCTTTCTTT.

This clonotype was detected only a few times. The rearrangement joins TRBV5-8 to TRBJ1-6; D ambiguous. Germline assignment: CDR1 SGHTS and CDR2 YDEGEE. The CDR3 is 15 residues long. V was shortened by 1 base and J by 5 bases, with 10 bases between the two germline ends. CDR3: CASSLYASNNSPLHF. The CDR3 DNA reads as TGTGCCAGCAGCTTGTACGCCAGTAATAATTCACCCCTCCACTTT.

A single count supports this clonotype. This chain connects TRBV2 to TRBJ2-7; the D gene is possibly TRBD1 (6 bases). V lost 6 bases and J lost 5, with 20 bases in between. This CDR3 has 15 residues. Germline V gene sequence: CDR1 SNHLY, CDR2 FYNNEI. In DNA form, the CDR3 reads TGTGCCAGCAGAGACGGACAGAATTACGTCCACGAGCAGTACTTC. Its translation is CASRDGQNYVHEQYF.

DNA for the CDR3: TGTGCCAGCAGCTTACAGGGAATCGGGGAGCTGTTTTTT. This gives the protein CASSLQGIGELFF. The chain combines TRBV7-9 with TRBJ2-2; maybe TRBD1 (5 bases). The CDR3 runs 13 residues. With 2 bases removed from V and 7 bases from J, the gap between germline ends came to 8 bases. From germline, CDR1 is SEHNR and CDR2 FQNEAQ (reference sequence).

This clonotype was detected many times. CDR3: CASSLVSREETQYF. CDR3 sequence (DNA): TGTGCCAGCAGCTTAGTGTCCAGGGAAGAGACCCAGTACTTC. The chain carries TRBV7-9 and TRBJ2-5, with D perhaps TRBD1 (5 bases). The CDR3 contains 14 residues. The germline V and J ends were trimmed by 1 base and 3 bases, with 9 bases remaining between them. In germline, CDR1 is SEHNR, CDR2 FQNEAQ (reference sequence).

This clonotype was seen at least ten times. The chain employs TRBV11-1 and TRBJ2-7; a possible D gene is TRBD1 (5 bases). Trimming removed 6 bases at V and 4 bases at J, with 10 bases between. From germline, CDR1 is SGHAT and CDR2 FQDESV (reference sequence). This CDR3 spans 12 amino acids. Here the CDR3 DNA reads TGTGCCAGCAGTCAACAGGTATACGAGCAGTACTTC. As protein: CASSQQVYEQYF.

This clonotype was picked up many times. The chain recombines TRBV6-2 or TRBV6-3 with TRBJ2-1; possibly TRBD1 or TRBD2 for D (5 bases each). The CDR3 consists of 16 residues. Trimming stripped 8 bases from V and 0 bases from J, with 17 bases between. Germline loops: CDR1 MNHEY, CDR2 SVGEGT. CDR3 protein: CASLRDRRYSYNEQFF. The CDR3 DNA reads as TGTGCCAGCCTCCGGGACCGAAGATACTCCTACAATGAGCAGTTCTTC.

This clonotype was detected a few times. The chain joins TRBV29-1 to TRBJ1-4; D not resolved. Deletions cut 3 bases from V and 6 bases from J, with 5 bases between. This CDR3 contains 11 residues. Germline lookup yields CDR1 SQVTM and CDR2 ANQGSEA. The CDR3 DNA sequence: TGCAGCGTTGATAAGGATGAAAAACTGTTTTTT. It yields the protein CSVDKDEKLFF.

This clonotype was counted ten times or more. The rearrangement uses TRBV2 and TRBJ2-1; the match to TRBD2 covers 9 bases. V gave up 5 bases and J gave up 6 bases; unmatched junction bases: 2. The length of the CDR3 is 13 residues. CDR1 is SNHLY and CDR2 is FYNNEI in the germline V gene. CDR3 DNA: TGTGCCAGCAGTAGCGGGAGGTCCAATGAGCAGTTCTTC. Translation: CASSSGRSNEQFF.

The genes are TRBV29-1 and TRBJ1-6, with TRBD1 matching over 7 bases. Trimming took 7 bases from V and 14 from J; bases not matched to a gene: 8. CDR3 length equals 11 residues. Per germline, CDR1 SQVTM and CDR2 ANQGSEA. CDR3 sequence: CSASQGDSLHF. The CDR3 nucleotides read TGCAGCGCCAGTCAGGGGGATTCCCTCCACTTT.

CDR3 amino acids: CASSYLPRGSEKLFF. The CDR3 DNA reads as TGTGCCAGCAGTTACCTTCCTAGGGGTAGTGAAAAACTGTTTTTT. This sequence joins TRBV6-5 and TRBJ1-4, with D possibly TRBD1 on 5 matching bases. CDR3 size: 15 residues. V was trimmed by 2 bases and J by 7 bases, leaving 14 bases between them. From germline, CDR1 is MNHEY and CDR2 SVGAGI.

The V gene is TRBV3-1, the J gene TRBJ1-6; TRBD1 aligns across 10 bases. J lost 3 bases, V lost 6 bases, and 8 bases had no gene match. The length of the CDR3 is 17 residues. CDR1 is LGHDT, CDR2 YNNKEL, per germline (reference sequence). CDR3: CASRLGQGDYYNSPLHF. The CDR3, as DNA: TGTGCCAGCAGACTAGGACAGGGGGACTACTATAATTCACCCCTCCACTTT.

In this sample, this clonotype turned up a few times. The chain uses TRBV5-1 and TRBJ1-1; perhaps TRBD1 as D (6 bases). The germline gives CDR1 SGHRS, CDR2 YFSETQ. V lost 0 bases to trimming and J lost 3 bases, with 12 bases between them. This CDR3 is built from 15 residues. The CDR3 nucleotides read TGCGCCAGCAGCTTGGCGGCAGGGGTGGACACTGAAGCTTTCTTT. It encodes CASSLAAGVDTEAFF. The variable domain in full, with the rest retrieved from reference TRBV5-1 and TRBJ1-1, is KAGVTQTPRYLIKTRGQQVTLSCSPISGHRSVSWYQQTPGQGLQFLFEYFSETQRNKGNFPGRFSGRQFSNSRSEMNVSTLELGDSALYLCASSLAAGVDTEAFFGQGTRLTVV.

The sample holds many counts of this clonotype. Written as DNA, the CDR3 is TGTGCCAGCAGACACCGGGACTACAACACCGGGGAGCTGTTTTTT. Translated: CASRHRDYNTGELFF. V usage is TRBV28 and J usage is TRBJ2-2, with 7 bases matching TRBD2. The trim removed 6 bases at V and 2 bases at J, leaving 6 bases unmatched. CDR3 length equals 15 residues. CDR1 MDHEN and CDR2 SYDVKM come from the germline V gene.

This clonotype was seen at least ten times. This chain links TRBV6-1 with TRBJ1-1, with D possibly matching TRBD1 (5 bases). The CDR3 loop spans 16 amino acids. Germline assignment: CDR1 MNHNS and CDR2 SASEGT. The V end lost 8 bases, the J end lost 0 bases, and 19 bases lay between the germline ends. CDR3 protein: CASFWGEIGMNTEAFF. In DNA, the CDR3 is TGTGCCAGCTTTTGGGGGGAGATCGGTATGAACACTGAAGCTTTCTTT.

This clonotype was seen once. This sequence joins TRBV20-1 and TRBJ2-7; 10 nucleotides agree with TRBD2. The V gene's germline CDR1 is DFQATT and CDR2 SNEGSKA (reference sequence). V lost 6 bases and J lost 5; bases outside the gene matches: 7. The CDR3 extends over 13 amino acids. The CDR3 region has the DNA TGCAGTGCCGAAGCGGGAGGGCCCAACGAGCAGTACTTC. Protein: CSAEAGGPNEQYF.

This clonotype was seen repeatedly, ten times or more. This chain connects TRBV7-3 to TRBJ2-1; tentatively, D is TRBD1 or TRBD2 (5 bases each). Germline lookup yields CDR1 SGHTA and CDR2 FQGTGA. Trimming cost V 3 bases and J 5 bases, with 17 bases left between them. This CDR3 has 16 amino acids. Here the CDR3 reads CASSLAGTQHHNEQFF. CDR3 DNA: TGTGCCAGCAGCTTGGCCGGGACCCAGCACCACAATGAGCAGTTCTTC.

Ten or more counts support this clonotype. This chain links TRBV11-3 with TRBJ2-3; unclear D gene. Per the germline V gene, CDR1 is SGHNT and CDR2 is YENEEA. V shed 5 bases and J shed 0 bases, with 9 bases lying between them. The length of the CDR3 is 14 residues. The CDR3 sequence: CASSPFRSTDTQYF. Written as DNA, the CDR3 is TGTGCCAGCAGCCCCTTCAGGAGCACAGATACGCAGTATTTT.

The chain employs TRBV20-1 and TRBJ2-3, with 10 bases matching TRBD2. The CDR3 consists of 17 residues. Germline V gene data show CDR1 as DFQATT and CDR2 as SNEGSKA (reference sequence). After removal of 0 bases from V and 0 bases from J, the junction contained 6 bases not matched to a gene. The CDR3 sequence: CSARDPTSGASTDTQYF. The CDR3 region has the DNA TGCAGTGCTAGAGACCCCACTAGCGGGGCTAGCACAGATACGCAGTATTTT.

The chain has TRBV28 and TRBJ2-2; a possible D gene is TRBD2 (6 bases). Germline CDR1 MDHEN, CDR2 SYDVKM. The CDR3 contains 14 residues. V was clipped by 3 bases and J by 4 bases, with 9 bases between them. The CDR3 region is CASSLMGGTGELFF. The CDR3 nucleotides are TGTGCCAGCAGTTTGATGGGGGGCACCGGGGAGCTGTTTTTT.

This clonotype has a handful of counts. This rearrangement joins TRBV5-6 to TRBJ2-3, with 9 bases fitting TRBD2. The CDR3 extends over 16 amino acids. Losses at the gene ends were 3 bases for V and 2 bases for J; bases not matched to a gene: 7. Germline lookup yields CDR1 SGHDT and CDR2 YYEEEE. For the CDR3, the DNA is TGTGCCAGCAGCTCTCTTAGCGGGAGCCCCACAGATACGCAGTATTTT. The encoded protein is CASSSLSGSPTDTQYF.